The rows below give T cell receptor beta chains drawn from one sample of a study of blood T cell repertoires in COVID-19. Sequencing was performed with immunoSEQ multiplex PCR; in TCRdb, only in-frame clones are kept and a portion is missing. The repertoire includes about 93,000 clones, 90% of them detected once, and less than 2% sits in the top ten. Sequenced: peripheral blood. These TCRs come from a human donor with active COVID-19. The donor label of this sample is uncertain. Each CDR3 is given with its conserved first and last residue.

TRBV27,CASSLRGGYEQYF
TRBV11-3,CASSSMGAEQYF
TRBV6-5,CASGRQGRAFF
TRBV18,CASSPAAGYNEQFF
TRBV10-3,CAISPGLADSYNEQFF
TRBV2,CASRRDRENEQYF
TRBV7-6,CASSSGAPSGGSGDTQYF
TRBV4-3,CASSQDLGLAGKETQYF
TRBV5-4,CASRATDTQYF
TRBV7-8,CASSWTPTREQYF
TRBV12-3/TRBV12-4,CASSLPSGYEQYF
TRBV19,CASRVDRGEVKNLFF
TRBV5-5,CASSSGQGTGNQPQHF
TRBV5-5,CASRVWGGSTDTQYF
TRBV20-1,CSASDTQVSSYEQYF
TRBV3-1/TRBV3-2,CASTTAGYGYTF
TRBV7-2,CASSLDRKETQYF
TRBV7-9,CASSPSMSSYEQYF
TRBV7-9,CASSTRQGAGEQYF
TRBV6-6,CASSHLQGGSYNSPLHF
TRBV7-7,CASSLAGGSMETQYF
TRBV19,CASSARGGEQYF
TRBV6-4,CASKDNEGESNQPQHF
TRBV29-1,CSVATSGVRDTQYF
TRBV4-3,CASSQEDGDTQYF
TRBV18,CASSPRTTFQETQYF
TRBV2,CASRKGLAGGPFQETQYF
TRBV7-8,CASSFSQGLAGLGEQYF
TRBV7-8,CASSSTGTGPGGYTF
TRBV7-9,CASTQKPGQGYNEQFF
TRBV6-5,CASSSRGSGMNTEAFF
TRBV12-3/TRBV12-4,CASSLQGYTEAFF
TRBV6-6,CASSEQGAEGNTIYF
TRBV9,CASSVPGVTTDTQYF
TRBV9,CASSVGTEFYEQYF
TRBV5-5,CASSLGDTRYNQPQHF
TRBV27,CASSQRSLVAGELFF
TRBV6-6,CASSYGRANQPQHF
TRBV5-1,CASSRGLADSTDTQYF
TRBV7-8,CASSLYGTGLGYTF
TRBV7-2,CASSPMTVSNQPQHF
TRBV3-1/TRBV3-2,CASSQDSTGGYNEQFF
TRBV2,CASRGLAGSAQETQYF
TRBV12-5,CASGLELAGSYNEQFF
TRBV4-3,CASSPGRGSNVLTF
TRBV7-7,CASSRTGGIDEQFF
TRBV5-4,CASSHGQSNEKLFF
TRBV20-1,CSASPSGGSSYEQYF
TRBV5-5,CASSVSGGYTDTQYF
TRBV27,CASSYSIPIRTGRTEAFF
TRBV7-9,CASSHTGASNTEAFF
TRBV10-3,CAISGQINEKLFF
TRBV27,CASSLWGGNQPQHF
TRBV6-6,CASSRTGNEKLFF
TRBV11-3,CASSLGTGATEAFF
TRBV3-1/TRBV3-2,CASSQCPTGIWCNQPQHF
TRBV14,CASTQVGLRELFF
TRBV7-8,CASSRGHSQETQYF
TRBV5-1,CASSLDRGTAGELFF
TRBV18,CASSPGQGNTDTQYF